This T cell receptor beta chain was obtained from a study of CD8+ T cells in alopecia areata (dated by TCRdb to about 2018). Background on the whole study: The treated patients, all with moderate-to-severe alopecia areata, were enrolled in an open-label pilot trial of oral tofacitinib given at 5 to 10 mg twice daily. Clonality in the scalp was compared among normal scalp (n=4), patchy alopecia areata scalp (n=8), and alopecia totalis/universalis scalp (n=8). Scalp tissue and sorted CD4+ and CD8+ peripheral blood T cells from patchy and totalis/universalis alopecia areata patients and from healthy controls were covered by human TCRbeta sequencing. The RNA source kit depended on sample type: the PAXgene miRNA kit for fixed scalp, the miRNeasy kit for PBMCs, and the RNeasy kit for mouse skin. Tofacitinib-treated patients had biopsies at baseline and at 4 and 24 weeks of treatment, with a later scalp biopsy in several patients. Patients received tofacitinib for 6 to 18 months and were then followed off drug for 6 months to check for delayed response and recurrence. TCRbeta CDR3 regions were amplified by immunoSEQ multiplex PCR with 35 Vbeta forward and 13 Jbeta reverse primers. To study T cell clonal expansion in alopecia areata, the researchers applied high-throughput TCRbeta sequencing to both the C3H/HeJ mouse model and human patients. Points the paper makes about the study in general: Scalp TCR repertoire analysis is complicated because resident alphabeta T cells in normal human skin are also sequenced, whereas mouse skin is dominated by gammadelta T cells. Compared with normal scalp, lesional scalp had higher clonality and more expanded CD8+ clones, particularly in alopecia totalis/universalis, a pattern that suggests antigenic drive. Shared TCR sequences between patients were less evident than in mice, which may be partly attributable to HLA diversity in the patient population.

The library was produced with the immunoSEQ multiplex PCR assay. For TCR sequencing, RNA was extracted from every sample and reverse transcribed into cDNA to serve as template. First-strand cDNA was synthesized using SuperScript III with a 2:1 mix of oligo-dT and random hexamers. A synthetic immune receptor repertoire was used to measure amplification bias, and any remaining bias was corrected computationally. As for the original processing: Raw reads were preprocessed to remove errors, and CDR3 was defined by IMGT conventions from the conserved cysteine to phenylalanine. To get clonality, Shannon entropy was normalized by log2 of the number of productive unique TCRs and the result was subtracted from 1. CD4 or CD8 identity of scalp clones was inferred by cross-referencing scalp TCRbeta sequences with sorted blood CD4 and CD8 repertoires. Sourced from immuneACCESS, this table was stored by TCRdb with only in-frame sequences that have V and J called. A share of the clones is absent; for the studies checked, an unresolved V gene accounts for under half, and the remainder has no known explanation. V, J and clone size are taken as reported in that table, and D and trimming were inferred from the DNA itself. In this sample the table shows roughly 19,000 clones, less than 70% of which occur a single time. The top ten clonotypes cover approximately 6.3% of the sample.

According to the study, the label for this sample's time point signals: baseline before oral tofacitinib. Peripheral blood and lesional scalp punch biopsies were obtained from patients with alopecia areata. Human scalp biopsies were immediately fixed in PAXgene tissue containers. Worth noting for this clone: The target of this receptor is not known. Per-nucleotide qualities are absent, and no much larger clonotype sits a single base away.

CDR3 length: 15 amino acids, cysteine to phenylalanine. CDR3 DNA only is kept here, 45 bases in frame from base 1. Sequences SGHRS (CDR1) and YFSETQ (CDR2) are obtained from the germline V gene. Trimming takes 3 bases off V and 5 bases off J; junction bases not matched to a gene: 10. Sequencing used skin, obtained at week 0. This clonotype was sampled from a human donor with alopecia areata. The chain uses TRBV5-1 and TRBJ2-5, and 7 bases in between align with TRBD2. This receptor has the CDR3 CASSWREPDGETQYF. The nucleotide sequence is given as TGCGCCAGCAGCTGGCGGGAGCCAGACGGGGAGACCCAGTACTTC.